The 14 T cell receptor beta chains below all came from one sample that was sequenced in a study of beta chain features in type 1 diabetes. Their target antigens are unknown. General study findings and limits: Moderately but significantly shorter TCRB CDR3s were found in Type 1 diabetes patients in all four CD4+ subsets.

Investigators reverse transcribed all isolated RNA, so they sequenced expressed TCRB transcripts. Assay used: immunoSEQ multiplex PCR; TCRdb lists only in-frame clones, some missing. The sample has a few hundred thousand clones; around 12% are singletons. The sequenced sample consisted of naive CD4+ T cells from blood. These receptors all stem from a woman aged 18-35 years with type 1 diabetes.

The V and J genes are TRBV4-1 and TRBJ1-5; D ambiguous. The germline CDR1 and CDR2 sequences are MGHRA and YSYEKL. This CDR3 has 15 amino acids. The ends were cut back, 0 bases at V and 2 bases at J, with 8 bases in the middle. The CDR3 here is CASSQDRLGNQPQHF. As DNA, the CDR3 is TGCGCCAGCAGCCAAGACCGACTGGGCAATCAGCCCCAGCATTTT.

The chain carries TRBV6-5 and TRBJ2-3, with D tentatively TRBD2 (6 bases). The V and J ends lost 5 bases and 3 bases respectively, with 15 bases between them. In germline, CDR1 is MNHEY, CDR2 SVGAGI. CDR3 length: 15 residues. In DNA form, the CDR3 reads TGTGCCAGCAGTCCCCTTGCCGCGGGGACAGATACGCAGTATTTT. This codes for CASSPLAAGTDTQYF.

The table lists this clone with a few counts. The chain has TRBV9 and TRBJ2-1; 9 bases are shared with TRBD2. The CDR3 length is 15 residues. CDR1 SGDLS and CDR2 YYNGEE come from the germline V gene. With V trimmed by 2 bases and J by 4 bases, 4 bases remained unmatched. The CDR3 bases are TGTGCCAGCAGCGTCGGGACTAGCTTGTACAATGAGCAGTTCTTC. It is translated as CASSVGTSLYNEQFF.

The chain links TRBV9 to TRBJ2-5, with a tentative D call TRBD1 (6 bases). Germline V lookup: CDR1 SGDLS, CDR2 YYNGEE. V was trimmed by 4 bases and J by 2 bases, leaving 15 bases between them. The CDR3 contains 15 residues. CDR3 amino acids: CASSQGPSKQETQYF. CDR3 coding DNA: TGTGCCAGCAGCCAGGGGCCCAGTAAGCAAGAGACCCAGTACTTC.

This clone was seen a few times. The chain employs TRBV7-2 and TRBJ2-7; perhaps TRBD1 as D (7 bases). This CDR3 has 14 residues. The germline V gene has CDR1 SGHTA and CDR2 FQGNSA. V lost 5 bases and J 7 bases, leaving 18 bases between the germline ends. In DNA form, the CDR3 reads TGTGCCAGCAGCCCTCAGGGGGGCGTGTGGGAGCAGTACTTC. As protein: CASSPQGGVWEQYF.

This clone was detected a few times. The V gene is TRBV18, the J gene TRBJ1-1, with D possibly TRBD1 on 6 matching bases. This CDR3 is built from 14 residues. Deletions cut 5 bases from V and 1 base from J, with 11 bases between. Germline V gene sequence: CDR1 KGHSH, CDR2 LQKENI. CDR3 region: CASSNNRENTEAFF. In DNA form, the CDR3 reads TGTGCCAGCTCAAACAACAGGGAGAACACTGAAGCTTTCTTT.

The chain combines TRBV10-3 with TRBJ2-7; 7 nucleotides agree with TRBD2. Per the germline V gene, CDR1 is ENHRY and CDR2 is SYGVKD. This CDR3 is built from 13 residues. The junction had 3 bases not matched to a gene; V was cut back by 6 bases and J by 1 base. CDR3 sequence reads: CAIRAGASYEQYF. CDR3 nucleotide sequence: TGTGCCATCAGGGCGGGAGCGTCCTACGAGCAGTACTTC.

This clone was detected a few times. This chain uses TRBV15 with TRBJ1-2; no reliable D call. V shed 0 bases and J shed 4 bases, with 6 bases lying between them. The CDR3 covers 13 residues. The germline CDR1 and CDR2 sequences are LNHNV and YYDKDF (reference sequence). CDR3 DNA: TGTGCCACCAGCAGAGATAGAGCCTATGGCTACACCTTC. It yields the protein CATSRDRAYGYTF. The full variable domain, its missing parts supplied by reference TRBV15 and TRBJ1-2, is DAMVIQNPRYQVTQFGKPVTLSCSQTLNHNVMYWYQQKSSQAPKLLFHYYDKDFNNEADTPDNFQSRRPNTSFCFLDIRSPGLGDTAMYLCATSRDRAYGYTFGSGTRLTVV.

This clone was seen more than once but under ten times. The chain combines TRBV30 with TRBJ1-2; TRBD1 agrees at 7 bases. CDR1 and CDR2 from the germline V gene are GTSNPN and SVGIG (reference sequence). The J segment lost 8 bases and the V segment lost 3 bases, leaving 6 bases of the junction unmatched. The CDR3 consists of 12 residues. The CDR3 reads CAWRSGGWGYTF. The CDR3 nucleotides are TGTGCCTGGAGATCAGGGGGTTGGGGCTACACCTTC.

The chain has TRBV11-2 and TRBJ2-3; D might be TRBD1 (6 bases). Germline values: CDR1 SGHAT, CDR2 FQNNGV. This CDR3 has 15 residues. V was trimmed by 3 bases and J by 0 bases, leaving 10 bases between them. The CDR3 region is CASSFRQGSTDTQYF. DNA for the CDR3: TGTGCCAGCAGCTTCAGGCAGGGGAGCACAGATACGCAGTATTTT.

The chain carries TRBV7-6 and TRBJ2-3; 7 positions match TRBD2. CDR1 is SGHVS and CDR2 is FNYEAQ in the germline V gene. V lost 5 bases and J lost 6; bases outside the gene matches: 11. CDR3 size: 15 residues. CDR3 loop: CASSPGRGVTDTQYF. CDR3 bases: TGTGCCAGCAGCCCTGGGAGGGGAGTTACCGATACGCAGTATTTT.

This clone was counted between two and nine times. The gene calls are TRBV4-1 and TRBJ1-1, with unresolved D. The germline V gene has CDR1 MGHRA and CDR2 YSYEKL. Trimming shortened V by 0 bases and J by 1 base, and 6 bases separated the two germline ends. The CDR3 has 14 amino acids. DNA of the CDR3: TGCGCCAGCAGCCAAGAACTAGGGAACACTGAAGCTTTCTTT. This encodes CASSQELGNTEAFF.

This clone turned up a few times. The chain uses TRBV28 and TRBJ1-1; weak D call: TRBD1 (5 bases). Germline V gene sequence: CDR1 MDHEN, CDR2 SYDVKM. This CDR3 contains 13 residues. V lost 7 bases and J lost 4, with 13 bases in between. CDR3 loop: CASTGTYPTEAFF. CDR3 coding DNA: TGTGCCAGCACCGGGACTTATCCCACTGAAGCTTTCTTT.

This clone was seen only a few times. The chain employs TRBV11-2 and TRBJ2-7; D may be TRBD2 (5 bases). The CDR3 has 13 amino acids. Trimming took off 5 bases at V and 5 bases at J, with 13 bases between the two ends. CDR1 and CDR2 (germline): SGHAT, FQNNGV. This chain's CDR3 is CASSSWLADEQYF. The CDR3 region has the DNA TGTGCCAGCAGCAGTTGGCTAGCAGACGAGCAGTACTTC.